The next 8 T cell receptor beta chains were all read from a single sample in a study of identical twins. A single record per CDR3 protein comes from TCRdb applying MiXCR to the 5' RACE reads. The data show some 730,000 distinct CDR3 sequences, with 18% seen just once and about 12% held by the top ten. Separately, the same data were catalogued under a study of T cells expressing NK-cell markers.

Sequencing was performed on PBMCs. The receptors stem from a woman aged 18-35 years in good health.

This clonotype was detected a few times. The V call is TRBV15, the J call TRBJ2-7, with 8 bases matching TRBD1. CDR1 and CDR2 from the germline V gene are LNHNV and YYDKDF (reference sequence). The trim removed 5 bases at V and 1 base at J, leaving 7 bases unmatched. There are 15 residues in the CDR3. The CDR3 spells CATSGRGDRSYEQYF. The CDR3 nucleotides read TGTGCCACCAGCGGTAGAGGGGACAGGTCCTACGAGCAGTACTTC. The full variable domain, in which reference TRBV15 and TRBJ2-7 provide the parts outside the CDR3, is DAMVIQNPRYQVTQFGKPVTLSCSQTLNHNVMYWYQQKSSQAPKLLFHYYDKDFNNEADTPDNFQSRRPNTSFCFLDIRSPGLGDTAMYLCATSGRGDRSYEQYFGPGTRLTVT.

This chain links TRBV6-1 with TRBJ2-2, with D possibly being TRBD1 (6 bases). The V and J ends lost 6 bases and 7 bases respectively, with 12 bases between them. There are 13 residues in the CDR3. Germline V gives CDR1 MNHNS, CDR2 SASEGT. The CDR3, as DNA: TGTGCCAGCAGCAACAGGGCCCTCGGGGAGCTGTTTTTT. Protein product: CASSNRALGELFF.

This clonotype was recorded a few times. The chain employs TRBV4-2 and TRBJ2-7; D unclear. Per the germline V gene, CDR1 is LGHNA and CDR2 is YNFKEQ. This CDR3 contains 15 residues. V lost 0 bases and J lost 1, with 10 bases in between. Here the CDR3 DNA reads TGTGCCAGCAGCCAAGAAAGGTCCCCATCCTACGAGCAGTACTTC. Translation gives CASSQERSPSYEQYF.

In its sample, this clonotype was seen a few times. This chain joins TRBV5-6 and TRBJ2-7; 8 nucleotides line up with TRBD1. Trimming cost V 4 bases and J 5 bases; bases outside gene matches: 5. The CDR3 runs to 13 residues. Looked up from germline, CDR1 is SGHDT and CDR2 is YYEEEE. The CDR3 sequence is CASSIGQGHEQYF. CDR3 nucleotide sequence: TGTGCCAGCAGCATCGGACAGGGCCACGAGCAGTACTTC.

V gene TRBV6-2 or TRBV6-3 combines with J gene TRBJ2-5, with 8 bases that match TRBD2. V dropped 0 bases and J dropped 4; count of bases not matched to a gene: 1. The CDR3 loop spans 14 amino acids. Per the germline V gene, CDR1 is MNHEY and CDR2 is SVGEGT. CDR3 amino acids: CASSYSSGRETQYF. CDR3 nucleotides: TGTGCCAGCAGTTACTCGAGCGGGAGAGAGACCCAGTACTTC.

This chain links TRBV12-3 or TRBV12-4 with TRBJ1-6, with 8 positions matching TRBD1. J gave up 12 bases and V 5 bases, and 6 bases lay outside the gene matches. This CDR3 comprises 13 residues. CDR3 amino acids: CASSPGQGIPLHF. The CDR3 DNA reads as TGTGCCAGCAGTCCAGGACAGGGCATACCCCTCCACTTT.

This chain uses TRBV5-1 with TRBJ2-1; 7 bases are shared with TRBD1. Germline values: CDR1 SGHRS, CDR2 YFSETQ. The CDR3 consists of 15 residues. V dropped 3 bases and J dropped 13; count of bases not matched to a gene: 16. The CDR3 is CASSWAIRDSSHQFF. The CDR3 region has the DNA TGCGCCAGCAGCTGGGCAATCCGGGACAGCTCTCACCAGTTCTTC.

This clonotype has a handful of counts. The chain combines TRBV7-2 with TRBJ1-2, with D possibly matching TRBD1 (5 bases). Germline V gene sequence: CDR1 SGHTA, CDR2 FQGNSA. This CDR3 is built from 14 residues. V was pared by 4 bases and J by 3 bases, with 12 bases between. The CDR3 DNA sequence: TGTGCCAGCAGCTGGGGACTGGAAGACTATGGCTACACCTTC. The encoded protein is CASSWGLEDYGYTF. Combining the CDR3 with reference TRBV7-2 and TRBJ1-2 gives the whole variable domain GAGVSQSPSNKVTEKGKDVELRCDPISGHTALYWYRQSLGQGLEFLIYFQGNSAPDKSGLPSDRFSAERTGGSVSTLTIQRTQQEDSAVYLCASSWGLEDYGYTFGSGTRLTVV.